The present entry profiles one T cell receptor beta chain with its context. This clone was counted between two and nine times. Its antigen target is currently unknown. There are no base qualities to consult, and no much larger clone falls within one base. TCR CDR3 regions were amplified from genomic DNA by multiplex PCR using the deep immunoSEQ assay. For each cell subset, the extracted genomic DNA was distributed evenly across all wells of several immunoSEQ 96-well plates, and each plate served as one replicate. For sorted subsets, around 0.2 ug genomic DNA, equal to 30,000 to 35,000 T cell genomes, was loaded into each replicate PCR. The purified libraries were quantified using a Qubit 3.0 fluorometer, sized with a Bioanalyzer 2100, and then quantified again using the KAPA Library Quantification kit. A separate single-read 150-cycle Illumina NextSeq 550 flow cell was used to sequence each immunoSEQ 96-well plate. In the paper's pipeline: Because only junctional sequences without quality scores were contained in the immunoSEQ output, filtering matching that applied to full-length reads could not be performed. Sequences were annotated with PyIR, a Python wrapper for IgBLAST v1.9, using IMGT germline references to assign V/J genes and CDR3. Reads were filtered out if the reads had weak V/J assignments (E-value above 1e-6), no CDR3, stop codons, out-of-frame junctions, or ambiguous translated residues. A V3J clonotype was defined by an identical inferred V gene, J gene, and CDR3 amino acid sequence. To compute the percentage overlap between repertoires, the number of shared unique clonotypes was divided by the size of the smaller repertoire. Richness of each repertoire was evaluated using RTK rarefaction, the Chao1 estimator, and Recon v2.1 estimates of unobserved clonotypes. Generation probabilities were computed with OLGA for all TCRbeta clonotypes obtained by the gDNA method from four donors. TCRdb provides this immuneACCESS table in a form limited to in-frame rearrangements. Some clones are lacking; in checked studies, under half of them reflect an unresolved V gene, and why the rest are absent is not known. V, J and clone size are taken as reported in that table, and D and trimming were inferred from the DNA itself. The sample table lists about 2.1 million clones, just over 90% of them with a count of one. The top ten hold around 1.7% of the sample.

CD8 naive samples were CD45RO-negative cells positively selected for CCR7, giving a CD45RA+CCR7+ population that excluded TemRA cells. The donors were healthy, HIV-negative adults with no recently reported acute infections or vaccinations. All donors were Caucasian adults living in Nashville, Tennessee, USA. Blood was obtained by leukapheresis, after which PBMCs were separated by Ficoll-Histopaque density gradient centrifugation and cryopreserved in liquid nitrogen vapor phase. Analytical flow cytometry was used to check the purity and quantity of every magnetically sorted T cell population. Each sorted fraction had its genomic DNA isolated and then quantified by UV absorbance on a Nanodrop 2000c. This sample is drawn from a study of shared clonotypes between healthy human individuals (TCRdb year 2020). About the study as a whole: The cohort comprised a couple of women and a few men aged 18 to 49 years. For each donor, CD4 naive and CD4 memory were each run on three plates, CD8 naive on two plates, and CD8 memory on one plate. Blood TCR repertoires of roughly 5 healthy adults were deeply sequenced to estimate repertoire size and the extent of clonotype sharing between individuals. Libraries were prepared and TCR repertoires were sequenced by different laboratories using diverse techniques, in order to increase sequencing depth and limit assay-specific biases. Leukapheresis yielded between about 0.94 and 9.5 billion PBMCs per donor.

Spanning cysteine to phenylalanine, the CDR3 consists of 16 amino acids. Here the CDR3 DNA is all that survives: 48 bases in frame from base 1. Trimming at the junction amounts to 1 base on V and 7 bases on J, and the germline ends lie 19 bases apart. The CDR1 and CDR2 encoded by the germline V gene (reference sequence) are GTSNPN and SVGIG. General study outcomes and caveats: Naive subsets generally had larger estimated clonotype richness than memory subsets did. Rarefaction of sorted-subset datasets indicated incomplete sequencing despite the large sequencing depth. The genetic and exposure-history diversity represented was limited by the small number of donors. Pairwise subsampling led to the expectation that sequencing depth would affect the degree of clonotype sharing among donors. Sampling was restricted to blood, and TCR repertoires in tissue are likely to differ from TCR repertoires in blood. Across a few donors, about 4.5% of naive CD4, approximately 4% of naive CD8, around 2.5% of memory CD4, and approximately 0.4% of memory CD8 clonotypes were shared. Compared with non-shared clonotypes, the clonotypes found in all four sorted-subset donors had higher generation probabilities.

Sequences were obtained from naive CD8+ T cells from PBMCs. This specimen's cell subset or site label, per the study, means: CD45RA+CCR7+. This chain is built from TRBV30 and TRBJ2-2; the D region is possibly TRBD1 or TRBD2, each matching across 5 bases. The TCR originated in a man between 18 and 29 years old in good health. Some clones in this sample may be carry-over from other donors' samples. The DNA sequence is TGTGCCTGGAGTGGATTATGGGGGAGAGGTAACGGGGAGCTGTTTTTT. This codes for CAWSGLWGRGNGELFF. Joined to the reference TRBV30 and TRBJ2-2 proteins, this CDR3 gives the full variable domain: SQTIHQWPATLVQPVGSPLSLECTVEGTSNPNLYWYRQAAGRGLQLLFYSVGIGQISSEVPQNLSASRPQDRQFILSSKKLLLSDSGFYLCAWSGLWGRGNGELFFGEGSRLTVL.